This T cell receptor beta chain comes out of a study of neoadjuvant anti-PD-1 for oral cavity cancer. Across the whole study: Patients without progression received a fourth nivolumab dose around day 43, then surgical resection on days 50-56. Study observations and caveats: Higher pretreatment blood Treg/Th17 ratios correlated with higher pretreatment blood and lower post-treatment tumor TCRbeta clonality. TCR analyses covered only a few patients per response group. Post-nivolumab, blood T cell clonality was significantly elevated in non-responders.

Clones were sequenced by immunoSEQ multiplex PCR, and TCRdb holds only the in-frame ones, with some missing. The table includes 11,000 to 15,000 clones, approximately 71% detected once. For this clone: Its target is unknown.

The source was PBMCs, collected before nivolumab (anti-PD-1) treatment. The source is a person aged 40-85 years with oral cavity squamous cell carcinoma.

CDR3 bases: TGTGCCAGCAGCTTAGACCCCGGACAGGGGAGGAATCAGCCCCAGCATTTT. Translated, it gives CASSLDPGQGRNQPQHF. The chain combines TRBV7-9 with TRBJ1-5; TRBD1 aligns across 9 bases. The V and J ends lost 1 base and 4 bases, in that order; junction bases with no gene match: 8. Germline-derived CDR1 and CDR2 are SEHNR and FQNEAQ (reference sequence). The CDR3 is 17 residues long.